This passage covers 29 T cell receptor beta chains from one sample sequenced in a study of T cells in Graves' hyperthyroidism and ophthalmopathy. Amplified regions were TCR beta CDR3 sequences from RNA transcripts. Researchers ran a first-round RT-PCR on the TCR CDR3 using the HTBI primer set. TCRdb used MiXCR to reprocess the multiplex PCR reads, holding one entry per CDR3 protein. The data contain 350,000 to 400,000 distinct CDR3 sequences, approximately 13% of them singletons. The specimen was blood. These receptors came from a woman between 55 and 75 years old with Graves' hyperthyroidism.

This clonotype was counted ten times or more. This chain links TRBV12-3 or TRBV12-4 with TRBJ2-7; D assignment may be TRBD1 or TRBD2 (5 bases each). V lost 6 bases to trimming and J lost 4 bases, with 13 bases between them. The CDR3 runs 13 residues. The CDR3 bases are TGTGCCAGCAGGGGACGCCTATGGTACGAGCAGTACTTC. Translating gives CASRGRLWYEQYF.

On this clonotype: Given a much more abundant clone one base away, this may be a read error. The chain combines TRBV9 with TRBJ1-1, with D perhaps TRBD1 (5 bases). This CDR3 region has 14 residues. The germline CDR1 and CDR2 sequences are SGDLS and YYNGEE. The CDR3 sequence: CASSPSSGNTQAFF. Here the CDR3 DNA reads TGTGCCAGCAGCCCTAGTTCAGGGAACACTCAAGCTTTCTTT.

This clonotype was seen at least ten times. The rearrangement uses TRBV7-3 and TRBJ2-5; D is uncertain. Looked up from germline, CDR1 is SGHTA and CDR2 is FQGTGA. The CDR3 covers 14 residues. The V gene lost 2 bases and the J gene lost 5 bases, with 12 bases spanning the gap. CDR3 sequence: CASSLRRSGETQYF. DNA for the CDR3: TGTGCCAGCAGCTTACGACGGAGTGGGGAGACCCAGTACTTC.

Many counts were recorded for this clonotype. The chain employs TRBV13 and TRBJ2-7; D tentatively reads TRBD1 or TRBD2 (5 bases each). This CDR3 is 15 amino acids long. The V and J ends lost 5 bases and 2 bases respectively, with 16 bases between them. Germline V gene sequence: CDR1 PRHDT, CDR2 FYEKMQ (reference sequence). The CDR3 region has the DNA TGTGCCAGCAGCCCCGCCGCCAGGGAGACCTACGAGCAGTACTTC. Its translation is CASSPAARETYEQYF.

In this sample, this clonotype turned up many times. The chain employs TRBV6-1 and TRBJ2-7, with 10 positions matching TRBD1. J lost 5 bases, V lost 5 bases, and 18 bases had no gene match. Germline values: CDR1 MNHNS, CDR2 SASEGT. This CDR3 comprises 18 residues. CDR3 in DNA: TGTGCCAGCAGTTACGGGGTAACAATCGGGGACAGGGGAAACGAGCAGTACTTC. It specifies CASSYGVTIGDRGNEQYF.

In its sample, this clonotype was seen many times. The chain recombines TRBV27 with TRBJ2-7; D is perhaps TRBD1 (6 bases). The CDR3 contains 15 residues. V was pared by 3 bases and J by 0 bases, with 12 bases between. The V gene's germline CDR1 is MNHEY and CDR2 SMNVEV (reference sequence). The CDR3 loop is CASSFRTAISYEQYF. Here the CDR3 DNA reads TGTGCCAGCAGTTTTAGGACAGCAATCTCCTACGAGCAGTACTTC.

This chain links TRBV14 with TRBJ1-4, with 9 bases lining up with TRBD1. V shed 2 bases, J shed 8 bases, and the junction held 6 bases outside the gene matches. Germline loops: CDR1 SGHDN, CDR2 FVKESK. This CDR3 spans 15 amino acids. This CDR3 is CASSQPGQGGEKLFF. The CDR3 region has the DNA TGTGCCAGCAGCCAACCGGGACAGGGAGGGGAAAAACTGTTTTTT.

This clonotype occurred many times. The V gene is TRBV28, the J gene TRBJ2-3, with D perhaps TRBD1 (7 bases). CDR1 and CDR2 (germline): MDHEN, SYDVKM. V was pared by 7 bases and J by 6 bases, with 26 bases between. This CDR3 comprises 17 residues. CDR3 loop: CASIPWGAKTGRDTQYF. CDR3 in DNA: TGTGCCAGCATCCCATGGGGGGCTAAGACAGGGCGGGATACGCAGTATTTT.

This clonotype was observed at least ten times. CDR3 amino acids: CASSLVLQGQETQYF. CDR3 DNA sequence: TGTGCCAGCAGCTTAGTCCTACAGGGGCAAGAGACCCAGTACTTC. The V gene is TRBV7-2, the J gene TRBJ2-5; the match to TRBD1 covers 7 bases. The CDR3 runs to 15 residues. Germline values: CDR1 SGHTA, CDR2 FQGNSA. The ends lost 1 base at V and 2 bases at J; junction bases unmatched: 4.

This clonotype has a count of ten or more. The rearrangement uses TRBV28 and TRBJ2-7, with 14 bases fitting TRBD2. Germline CDR1 reads MDHEN; CDR2 reads SYDVKM. CDR3 length equals 14 residues. Trimming at V came to 6 bases and at J to 6 bases, leaving 4 bases not matched to a gene. This CDR3 is CASRRGLAGVEQYF. The DNA of the CDR3 is TGTGCCAGCAGGCGGGGACTAGCGGGAGTCGAGCAGTACTTC.

This clonotype was detected many times. The genes are TRBV27 and TRBJ2-1; no definite D call. Trimming shortened V by 2 bases and J by 5 bases, and 13 bases separated the two germline ends. The germline V gene has CDR1 MNHEY and CDR2 SMNVEV (reference sequence). The CDR3 spans 15 residues. The CDR3 spells CASSLPGRAHNEQFF. In DNA, the CDR3 is TGTGCCAGCAGTTTACCGGGTCGGGCACACAATGAGCAGTTCTTC.

V usage is TRBV10-3 and J usage is TRBJ2-1; D unclear. The V end lost 9 bases, the J end lost 9 bases, and 6 bases lay between the germline ends. CDR1 is ENHRY and CDR2 is SYGVKD in the germline V gene. This CDR3 comprises 9 residues. This CDR3 is CAIGSEQFF. The DNA of the CDR3 is TGTGCCATAGGCAGTGAGCAGTTCTTC.

This clonotype was seen ten or more times. The V gene is TRBV5-8, the J gene TRBJ2-6; D perhaps matches TRBD2 (6 bases). The ends were cut back, 4 bases at V and 0 bases at J, with 11 bases in the middle. The CDR3 covers 16 residues. The germline gives CDR1 SGHTS, CDR2 YDEGEE. The CDR3 DNA follows: TGTGCCAGCAGCCCGGACGGGAGCTCTGGGGCCAACGTCCTGACTTTC. Residues: CASSPDGSSGANVLTF.

This clonotype was found many times. CDR3 nucleotide sequence: TGTGCCAGTAGTATAGACCTGGACCGAGCGGGCCCCCCCTACAATGAGCAGTTCTTC. Translation gives CASSIDLDRAGPPYNEQFF. The chain recombines TRBV19 with TRBJ2-1; the D gene is possibly TRBD2 (6 bases). Germline CDR1 and CDR2: LNHDA and SQIVND (reference sequence). The CDR3 runs to 19 residues. V lost 0 bases to trimming and J lost 2 bases, with 20 bases between them. Based on the CDR3 plus reference TRBV19 and TRBJ2-1, the full variable domain is DGGITQSPKYLFRKEGQNVTLSCEQNLNHDAMYWYRQDPGQGLRLIYYSQIVNDFQKGDIAEGYSVSREKKESFPLTVTSAQKNPTAFYLCASSIDLDRAGPPYNEQFFGPGTRLTVL.

The gene calls are TRBV7-8 and TRBJ2-5, with 15 bases that match TRBD2. This CDR3 region has 18 residues. From germline, CDR1 is SGHVS and CDR2 FQNEAQ. J was trimmed by 4 bases and V by 2 bases; bases with no gene match: 8. CDR3 DNA sequence: TGTGCCAGCAGCTTACCCCGGACTAGCGGGAGGGTGGCAGAGACCCAGTACTTC. Amino acids: CASSLPRTSGRVAETQYF.

V gene TRBV3-1 combines with J gene TRBJ1-4, with a possible D match to TRBD1 (5 bases). This CDR3 has 15 amino acids. Per germline, CDR1 LGHDT and CDR2 YNNKEL (reference sequence). The germline V and J ends were trimmed by 5 bases and 0 bases, with 10 bases remaining between them. The CDR3 DNA follows: TGTGCCAGCAGCAAACCAGGGTCAACTAATGAAAAACTGTTTTTT. Its protein product is CASSKPGSTNEKLFF.

Only a few counts were recorded for this clonotype. The chain combines TRBV20-1 with TRBJ1-2; no firm D call. Trimming removed 2 bases at V and 7 bases at J, with 8 bases between. Germline values: CDR1 DFQATT, CDR2 SNEGSKA (reference sequence). This CDR3 contains 11 residues. CDR3 amino acids: CSARKEPGYTF. The CDR3 DNA sequence: TGCAGTGCTAGAAAGGAACCTGGCTACACCTTC.

This clonotype came up many times. The rearrangement uses TRBV2 and TRBJ2-7, with D perhaps matching TRBD2 (6 bases). The V end lost 7 bases, the J end lost 6 bases, and 19 bases lay between the germline ends. Germline lookup yields CDR1 SNHLY and CDR2 FYNNEI. The CDR3 has 14 amino acids. The DNA for the CDR3 is TGTGCCAGCAACGAATTAGCGGACTACGGCGAGCAGTACTTC. Its translation: CASNELADYGEQYF.

J is TRBJ2-4 and V is TRBV20-1; tentative D call: TRBD2 (6 bases). The V gene lost 5 bases and the J gene lost 1 base, with 15 bases spanning the gap. The CDR3 loop spans 15 amino acids. CDR1 is DFQATT, CDR2 SNEGSKA, per germline (reference sequence). CDR3 residues: CSASGLRGAKNIQYF. The DNA of the CDR3 is TGCAGTGCTTCAGGGTTACGGGGGGCCAAAAACATTCAGTACTTC.

This clonotype was recorded a few times. This chain uses TRBV27 with TRBJ2-1; 9 bases match TRBD1. The CDR3 is 14 residues long. V lost 7 bases and J lost 4; bases outside the gene matches: 5. Germline V gives CDR1 MNHEY, CDR2 SMNVEV (reference sequence). The CDR3 is CASTTGGAYNEQFF. The CDR3, as DNA: TGTGCCAGCACTACAGGGGGCGCGTACAATGAGCAGTTCTTC.

The chain joins TRBV6-1 to TRBJ1-5; no clear D gene. The germline gives CDR1 MNHNS, CDR2 SASEGT. Trimming stripped 6 bases from V and 0 bases from J, with 18 bases between. The CDR3 runs to 17 residues. The CDR3 spells CASRHPGQTYSNQPQHF. The CDR3 DNA is TGTGCCAGCAGACACCCCGGCCAGACGTATAGCAATCAGCCCCAGCATTTT.

This clonotype has a handful of counts. This clone may be a read error of a much larger clone one base away. The chain carries TRBV6-2 or TRBV6-3 and TRBJ1-1; D possibly corresponds to TRBD1 (5 bases). CDR1 is MNHEY, CDR2 SVGEGT, per germline. CDR3 length equals 16 residues. The V and J ends lost 5 bases and 4 bases respectively, with 20 bases between them. CDR3 nucleotide sequence: TGTGCCAGCAGTGTTTTTGGGGGGAGGGGCGTCACTGAAGCTTTCTTT. Protein product: CASSVFGGRGVTEAFF.

This clonotype was detected a few times. The chain joins TRBV20-1 to TRBJ1-1, with a possible D match to TRBD1 (5 bases). Germline V gene data show CDR1 as DFQATT and CDR2 as SNEGSKA (reference sequence). CDR3 length: 13 residues. Trimming cost V 6 bases and J 1 base, with 12 bases left between them. CDR3 sequence reads: CSALRGWNTEAFF. CDR3 sequence (DNA): TGCAGTGCCCTTCGGGGGTGGAACACTGAAGCTTTCTTT.

This clonotype was recorded once. For the CDR3, the DNA is TGTGCCACCTCCGGGACTTACACAGATACGCAGTATTTT. Protein product: CATSGTYTDTQYF. J is TRBJ2-3 and V is TRBV28; TRBD2 is a possible D gene (6 bases). The CDR3 consists of 13 residues. Germline V gene lookup returns CDR1 MDHEN and CDR2 SYDVKM. Between the trimmed V and J ends, which lost 10 bases and 2 bases, there was a span of 13 bases.

This clonotype was seen many times. CDR3 region: CASSPQREGLIHEQFF. DNA of the CDR3: TGTGCCAGCAGCCCACAGCGGGAGGGCCTGATACATGAGCAGTTCTTC. The chain links TRBV7-3 to TRBJ2-1; 10 nucleotides agree with TRBD2. The CDR3 spans 16 residues. The J segment lost 8 bases and the V segment lost 5 bases, leaving 12 bases of the junction unmatched. Germline V CDR1 and CDR2: SGHTA, FQGTGA.

This clonotype was picked up many times. This chain joins TRBV19 and TRBJ1-1, with 10 bases lining up with TRBD1. J gave up 1 base and V 5 bases, and 4 bases lay outside the gene matches. In germline, CDR1 is LNHDA, CDR2 SQIVND (reference sequence). The CDR3 extends over 15 amino acids. The CDR3 DNA follows: TGTGCCAGTAGTCCGACAGGGGGCCGGAACACTGAAGCTTTCTTT. Residues: CASSPTGGRNTEAFF.

The rearrangement uses TRBV19 and TRBJ1-4; 10 bases align to TRBD1. The germline V gene has CDR1 LNHDA and CDR2 SQIVND (reference sequence). This CDR3 comprises 19 residues. The V and J ends lost 3 bases and 7 bases, in that order; junction bases with no gene match: 17. CDR3 residues: CASSIILSGTGARGEKLFF. The CDR3 DNA reads as TGTGCCAGTAGTATTATCCTTTCCGGGACAGGGGCTCGTGGTGAAAAACTGTTTTTT.

In its sample, this clonotype was seen many times. The chain recombines TRBV7-3 with TRBJ1-2; D is undetermined. This CDR3 has 14 amino acids. The V end was cut by 1 base, the J end by 4 bases, with 10 bases between. Per germline, CDR1 SGHTA and CDR2 FQGTGA. The CDR3 region has the DNA TGTGCCAGCAGCTTAATGCCGGGTTTCTATGGCTACACCTTC. It specifies CASSLMPGFYGYTF.

This clonotype showed up many times. The chain uses TRBV27 and TRBJ2-5, with 7 bases identical to TRBD1. Germline V gene sequence: CDR1 MNHEY, CDR2 SMNVEV (reference sequence). The CDR3 is made up of 14 amino acids. J gave up 3 bases and V 3 bases, and 4 bases lay outside the gene matches. The CDR3 region is CASSLTTGKETQYF. The CDR3 DNA reads as TGTGCCAGCAGTTTGACGACAGGGAAAGAGACCCAGTACTTC.